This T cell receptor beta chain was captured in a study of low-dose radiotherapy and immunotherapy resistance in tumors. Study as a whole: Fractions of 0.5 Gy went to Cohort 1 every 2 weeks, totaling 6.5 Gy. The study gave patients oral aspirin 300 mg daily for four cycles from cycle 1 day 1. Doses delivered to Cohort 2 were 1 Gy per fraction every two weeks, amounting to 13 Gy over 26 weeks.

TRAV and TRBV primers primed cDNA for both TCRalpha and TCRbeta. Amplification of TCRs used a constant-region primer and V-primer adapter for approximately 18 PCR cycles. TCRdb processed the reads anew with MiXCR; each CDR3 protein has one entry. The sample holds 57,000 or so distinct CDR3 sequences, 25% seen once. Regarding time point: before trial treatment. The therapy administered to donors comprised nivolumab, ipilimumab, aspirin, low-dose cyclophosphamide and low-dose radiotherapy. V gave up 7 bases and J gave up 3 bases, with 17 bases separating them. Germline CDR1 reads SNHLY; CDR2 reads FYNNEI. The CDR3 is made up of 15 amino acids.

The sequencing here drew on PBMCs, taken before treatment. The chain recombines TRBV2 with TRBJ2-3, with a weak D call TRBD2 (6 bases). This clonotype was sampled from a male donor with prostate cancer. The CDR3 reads CASMSARRGTDTQYF. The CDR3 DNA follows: TGTGCCAGCATGTCGGCTCGGCGGGGAACAGATACGCAGTATTTT.